These 20 T cell receptor beta chains were all obtained from the same sample, sequenced in a study of blood T cells in healthy people across ages. Combining a sample-barcoded 5' primer with a J-beta primer mix, a second PCR ran for roughly 7 to 12 cycles. TCRdb analysed the 5' RACE reads with MiXCR anew, one entry per CDR3 protein. Of about 730,000 distinct CDR3 sequences in the sample, 35% to 45% are singletons; the top ten hold 20% to 25%. The sample comprised blood. These receptor sequences come from an older woman in good health.

This clonotype showed up just a few times. DNA of the CDR3: TGTGCCAGCAACACCTTACAGGCTGGGGCCAACGTCCTGACTTTC. It translates to CASNTLQAGANVLTF. The chain couples TRBV6-5 to TRBJ2-6; D possibly corresponds to TRBD1 (5 bases). CDR1 and CDR2 from the germline V gene are MNHEY and SVGAGI. Trimming left V 7 bases short and J 2 bases short, with 12 bases between. The CDR3 length is 15 residues.

This clonotype turned up a few times. This chain uses TRBV9 with TRBJ1-6, with D possibly TRBD1 on 6 matching bases. Trimming removed 4 bases at V and 0 bases at J, with 11 bases between. CDR1 is SGDLS and CDR2 is YYNGEE in the germline V gene. The CDR3 contains 16 residues. CDR3 sequence reads: CASSTRQDSYNSPLHF. The CDR3 coding sequence is TGTGCCAGCAGCACCCGACAGGACTCCTATAATTCACCCCTCCACTTT.

V and J are TRBV4-2 and TRBJ2-7; the D gene could be TRBD1 or TRBD2 (5 bases each). V lost 2 bases and J lost 4, with 15 bases in between. This CDR3 has 15 amino acids. Germline values: CDR1 LGHNA, CDR2 YNFKEQ. The CDR3 protein is CASSQPGPVPYEQYF. CDR3 sequence (DNA): TGTGCCAGCAGCCAACCGGGACCAGTGCCGTACGAGCAGTACTTC.

In its sample, this clonotype was seen many times. The chain combines TRBV24-1 with TRBJ2-7; a possible D gene is TRBD2 (6 bases). The CDR3 runs 14 residues. V dropped 3 bases and J dropped 4 bases, with 12 bases sitting between them. Germline V gene data show CDR1 as KGHDR and CDR2 as SFDVKD. The CDR3 nucleotides read TGTGCCACCAGTGATCCGACCGGGGGATACGAGCAGTACTTC. Amino acid sequence: CATSDPTGGYEQYF.

This chain joins TRBV20-1 and TRBJ2-2, with 9 positions matching TRBD1. The V gene end was trimmed by 3 bases and the J gene end by 7 bases; junction bases not matched to a gene: 6. From germline, CDR1 is DFQATT and CDR2 SNEGSKA (reference sequence). The CDR3 is 14 residues long. CDR3 nucleotide sequence: TGCAGTGCTAGCAACAGGGGGCTAGGCGGGGAGCTGTTTTTT. Amino acid sequence: CSASNRGLGGELFF.

This clonotype was seen ten or more times. Written as DNA, the CDR3 is TGCAGCGTTGAAGTCGTGGCGGGAGGCACCTACAATGAGCAGTTCTTC. Translated: CSVEVVAGGTYNEQFF. The gene calls are TRBV29-1 and TRBJ2-1; 8 positions match TRBD2. The germline V gene encodes CDR1 SQVTM and CDR2 ANQGSEA. Trimming at V came to 1 base and at J to 2 bases, leaving 7 bases not matched to a gene. There are 16 residues in the CDR3.

V gene TRBV20-1 combines with J gene TRBJ2-5, with D tentatively TRBD1 (5 bases). Trimming removed 1 base from V and 1 base from J, with 19 bases in between. CDR3 length equals 17 residues. The germline V gene has CDR1 DFQATT and CDR2 SNEGSKA (reference sequence). Here the CDR3 reads CSARVKELGVVQETQYF. The CDR3 DNA sequence: TGCAGTGCTAGAGTTAAGGAGCTAGGGGTCGTCCAAGAGACCCAGTACTTC.

V gene TRBV20-1 combines with J gene TRBJ2-7; D gene uncertain. Between the trimmed V and J ends, which lost 0 bases and 9 bases, there was a span of 15 bases. The germline gives CDR1 DFQATT, CDR2 SNEGSKA (reference sequence). The CDR3 has 13 amino acids. The DNA of the CDR3 is TGCAGTGCTAGAGATCCGGTTGGGAACGGGCAGTACTTC. Its translation is CSARDPVGNGQYF.

The CDR3 sequence: CSANPASGSSYNEQFF. The CDR3 nucleotides read TGCAGTGCTAACCCGGCTAGCGGGAGCTCCTACAATGAGCAGTTCTTC. The chain carries TRBV20-1 and TRBJ2-1; 10 bases line up with TRBD2. CDR3 length: 16 residues. Germline V CDR1 and CDR2: DFQATT, SNEGSKA (reference sequence). V was clipped by 4 bases and J by 0 bases; unmatched bases: 6.

The table lists this clonotype with a few counts. This chain uses TRBV5-1 with TRBJ2-7; a possible D gene is TRBD2 (6 bases). The germline gives CDR1 SGHRS, CDR2 YFSETQ. The V end lost 4 bases, the J end lost 5 bases, and 13 bases lay between the germline ends. The CDR3 spans 13 residues. The DNA for the CDR3 is TGCGCCAGCAGCGCTGGGACTCACCACGAGCAGTACTTC. Its translation: CASSAGTHHEQYF.

This chain joins TRBV2 and TRBJ2-7; 8 positions agree with TRBD2. Looked up from germline, CDR1 is SNHLY and CDR2 is FYNNEI. The V and J ends lost 7 bases and 1 base, in that order; junction bases with no gene match: 3. The length of the CDR3 is 13 residues. CDR3 nucleotides: TGTGCCAGCATGGCGGGGGGATCCTACGAGCAGTACTTC. Amino acids: CASMAGGSYEQYF.

This clonotype came up many times. CDR3 residues: CSAREWRGGHSGNTIYF. The CDR3, as DNA: TGCAGTGCTAGAGAGTGGAGAGGGGGGCACTCTGGAAACACCATATATTTT. This sequence joins TRBV20-1 and TRBJ1-3, with D possibly matching TRBD1 (6 bases). With 0 bases removed from V and 0 bases from J, the gap between germline ends came to 15 bases. The CDR3 covers 17 residues. Germline V lookup: CDR1 DFQATT, CDR2 SNEGSKA (reference sequence).

Comments on this clonotype: Relative to the germline gene, one junction end is altered; a read error may explain this. This chain links TRBV10-3 with TRBJ2-1; TRBD2 matches at 12 bases. The closer fit of TRBJ2-7 to the DNA end suggests the J call may be wrong. The germline CDR1 and CDR2 sequences are ENHRY and SYGVKD. This CDR3 comprises 20 residues. This CDR3 is CVISGSYGLAGPYSYNEQYF. As DNA, the CDR3 is TGTGTCATCAGTGGTTCGTATGGACTAGCGGGACCTTATTCCTACAATGAGCAGTACTTC.

This clonotype was detected a few times. The V gene is TRBV5-1, the J gene TRBJ2-1, with 11 bases matching TRBD2. This CDR3 has 14 residues. V lost 7 bases and J lost 8; bases outside the gene matches: 8. The germline V gene has CDR1 SGHRS and CDR2 YFSETQ. CDR3 sequence: CASGGLAGIHEQFF. Written as DNA, the CDR3 is TGCGCCAGCGGCGGACTAGCGGGTATACATGAGCAGTTCTTC.

This sequence joins TRBV4-3 and TRBJ2-5; 9 nucleotides match TRBD2. The end of the DNA is better explained by TRBJ2-7, so the J call may be wrong. The CDR3 spans 16 residues. Germline-derived CDR1 and CDR2 are LGHNA and YSLEER. CDR3 nucleotides: TGCGCCAGCAGCCAAGATATAGCGGGAGAGGACTACGAGCAGTACTTC. It yields the protein CASSQDIAGEDYEQYF.

This clonotype was observed a few times. The V and J genes are TRBV2 and TRBJ2-1; 12 positions agree with TRBD2. Per the germline V gene, CDR1 is SNHLY and CDR2 is FYNNEI. J gave up 7 bases and V 6 bases, and 10 bases lay outside the gene matches. There are 16 residues in the CDR3. The CDR3 loop is CASSPQGLAGGNEQFF. The CDR3 DNA follows: TGTGCCAGCAGCCCCCAAGGCCTAGCGGGAGGGAATGAGCAGTTCTTC.

This clonotype occurred many times. The junction does not match germline at one end; this may be a read error. This chain joins TRBV5-1 and TRBJ2-5, with unresolved D. CDR1 SGHRS and CDR2 YFSETQ come from the germline V gene. The CDR3 runs to 11 residues. The CDR3 spells CASSRQETQYF. The CDR3 coding sequence is TGTGCCAGCAGCCGACAAGAGACCCAGTACTTC.

This clonotype was seen more than once but under ten times. V and J are TRBV29-1 and TRBJ2-7; D is tentatively TRBD1 or TRBD2 (6 bases each). The length of the CDR3 is 12 residues. Germline CDR1 and CDR2: SQVTM and ANQGSEA. V lost 6 bases and J lost 3, with 12 bases in between. The DNA for the CDR3 is TGCAGCGTCCTACAGGGAGGCTACGAGCAGTACTTC. Translation gives CSVLQGGYEQYF.

In this sample, this clonotype turned up a few times. The chain combines TRBV12-3 or TRBV12-4 with TRBJ2-1, with 9 bases fitting TRBD2. The trim removed 6 bases at V and 0 bases at J, leaving 6 bases unmatched. The CDR3 length is 16 residues. The CDR3 sequence: CASRNLAGSSYNEQFF. In DNA, the CDR3 is TGTGCCAGCAGGAACCTAGCGGGGAGCTCCTACAATGAGCAGTTCTTC.

The chain carries TRBV6-1 and TRBJ2-7, with D unclear. The DNA end is a closer match to TRBJ2-5, so the J assignment may be wrong. CDR3 length equals 14 residues. In germline, CDR1 is MNHNS, CDR2 SASEGT. The DNA of the CDR3 is TGTGCCAGCAGTGAAACCCCGGTCAGAGAGACCCAGTACTTC. Protein sequence: CASSETPVRETQYF.